This T cell receptor (beta chain) was found in a study of T-cell memory formation after mild COVID-19. As to this clonotype: Antigen specificity is unknown.

The study, taken as a whole, reports: Clones that got smaller from day 15 to 85 had even CD4/CD8, while clones growing later tipped toward CD4+.

The germline CDR1 and CDR2 sequences are SGHRS and YFSETQ. The CDR3 sequence is 18 residues long. The trim removed 4 bases at V and 5 bases at J, leaving 10 bases unmatched. MiXCR, run by TCRdb on the 5' RACE reads, gives a single entry per CDR3 protein. The data hold fewer than 650,000 distinct CDR3 sequences, with about 18% observed a single time. The receptor was isolated from an adult woman who had mild COVID-19 (a few samples of this study predate the infection). Cell type and time point are not known. The J gene is TRBJ2-3, the V gene TRBV5-1; 16 bases map to TRBD2. The sequencing input was PBMCs or a T cell subset sorted from them (not recorded which). The CDR3 DNA sequence: TGCGCCAGCAGCCCCTCCCCGGGACTAGCGGGAGGGGGAGATACGCAGTATTTT. Translating it yields CASSPSPGLAGGGDTQYF. The full variable domain, completed using reference TRBV5-1 and TRBJ2-3, is KAGVTQTPRYLIKTRGQQVTLSCSPISGHRSVSWYQQTPGQGLQFLFEYFSETQRNKGNFPGRFSGRQFSNSRSEMNVSTLELGDSALYLCASSPSPGLAGGGDTQYFGPGTRLTVL.